This TCR beta chain was identified in a study of PD-1 blockade in classical Hodgkin lymphoma. Overall study: It was nivolumab at 3 mg/kg, given intravenously every 2 weeks, that patients received.

With 3 bases removed from V and 5 bases from J, the gap between germline ends came to 4 bases. In germline, CDR1 is MNHEY, CDR2 SVGAGI. The CDR3 sequence is 11 residues long. Profiling relied on immunoSEQ multiplex PCR, and the TCRdb table lists in-frame clones only, not all of them. The table records tens of thousands of clones, 91% of them present only once. Time point indicated: cycle 4 day 1 (C4D1), after 5 to 7 weeks of nivolumab. All patients relapsed after autologous stem cell transplantation, and brentuximab vedotin exposure varied. The specimen was peripheral blood mononuclear cells (PBMCs), collected before the fourth cycle of nivolumab. This sequence originates from a human donor with classical Hodgkin lymphoma. The chain links TRBV6-5 to TRBJ1-1; D is unresolved. Written as DNA, the CDR3 is TGTGCCAGCAGTTATTGGACTGAAGCTTTCTTT. Amino acid sequence: CASSYWTEAFF.